This TCR beta chain was observed in a study of blood T cell repertoires in COVID-19. The V and J ends lost 8 bases and 4 bases respectively, with 11 bases between them. In germline, CDR1 is MDHEN, CDR2 SYDVKM. This CDR3 is 12 amino acids long. Here immunoSEQ multiplex PCR was the method, and the copy in TCRdb shows in-frame clones only, minus some. The profile covers tens of thousands of clones, with about 70% appearing a single time and under 75% taken by the ten largest. This TCR was sampled from a man older than 75 with acute or convalescent COVID-19. This chain links TRBV28 with TRBJ2-5; tentative D call: TRBD2 (6 bases). Sample: peripheral blood. Here the CDR3 reads CASQTGVETQYF. As DNA, the CDR3 is TGTGCCAGCCAGACGGGGGTAGAGACCCAGTACTTC.